A single sample is the source of the 25 T cell receptor beta chains below, sequenced in a study of cytomegalovirus exposure and HLA in healthy donors. It was with 60 Vbeta and 13 Jbeta primers that the PCR ran. TCRdb's table, derived via immunoSEQ multiplex PCR, lists solely in-frame clones and lacks some. The table records 150,000 to 200,000 clones, just under 80% of them present only once. The sequencing sample was made of PBMCs. The origin of the receptors is a woman between 45 and 60 years old in good health and CMV-seropositive.

This clone was counted only a few times. V gene TRBV9 combines with J gene TRBJ2-2; D unresolved. In germline, CDR1 is SGDLS, CDR2 YYNGEE. Trimming removed 4 bases at V and 0 bases at J, with 10 bases between. The CDR3 loop spans 15 amino acids. The CDR3 protein is CASSPTAANTGELFF. The CDR3 DNA reads as TGTGCCAGCAGCCCCACGGCGGCGAACACCGGGGAGCTGTTTTTT.

A few counts support this clone. The rearrangement joins TRBV6-5 to TRBJ2-7, with 8 bases matching TRBD1. With V trimmed by 5 bases and J by 3 bases, 6 bases remained unmatched. This CDR3 has 14 residues. Looked up from germline, CDR1 is MNHEY and CDR2 is SVGAGI. The CDR3 protein is CASSKTGGRYEQYF. The DNA of the CDR3 is TGTGCCAGCAGTAAAACAGGGGGACGCTACGAGCAGTACTTC.

V gene TRBV20-1 combines with J gene TRBJ2-1; perhaps TRBD2 as D (6 bases). Trimming shortened V by 6 bases and J by 10 bases, and 13 bases separated the two germline ends. The CDR3 consists of 11 residues. Per the germline V gene, CDR1 is DFQATT and CDR2 is SNEGSKA (reference sequence). The CDR3 reads CSARPGGEQFF. CDR3 bases: TGCAGTGCACGTCCCGGAGGGGAGCAGTTCTTC.

The chain couples TRBV5-1 to TRBJ2-3, with TRBD2 identical over 12 bases. The V and J ends lost 1 base and 5 bases, in that order; junction bases with no gene match: 11. Looked up from germline, CDR1 is SGHRS and CDR2 is YFSETQ. The CDR3 has 18 amino acids. CDR3 sequence reads: CASSLRNLAGGPGDTQYF. DNA for the CDR3: TGCGCCAGCAGCTTGCGGAATCTAGCGGGGGGGCCCGGAGATACGCAGTATTTT. The whole variable domain, filled in from reference TRBV5-1 and TRBJ2-3, reads KAGVTQTPRYLIKTRGQQVTLSCSPISGHRSVSWYQQTPGQGLQFLFEYFSETQRNKGNFPGRFSGRQFSNSRSEMNVSTLELGDSALYLCASSLRNLAGGPGDTQYFGPGTRLTVL.

The chain recombines TRBV11-3 with TRBJ2-2, with D perhaps TRBD1 (5 bases). The CDR3 sequence is 16 residues long. The V gene's germline CDR1 is SGHNT and CDR2 YENEEA. Trimming left V 5 bases short and J 1 base short, with 14 bases between. CDR3 bases: TGTGCCAGCAGCGCCCGACAGCTCCAGAACACCGGGGAGCTGTTTTTT. Amino acid sequence: CASSARQLQNTGELFF.

The chain joins TRBV11-1 to TRBJ2-4, with TRBD1 matching over 8 bases. Germline values: CDR1 SGHAT, CDR2 FQDESV (reference sequence). The CDR3 totals 15 residues. Losses at the gene ends were 3 bases for V and 6 bases for J; bases not matched to a gene: 7. The CDR3 DNA follows: TGTGCCAGCAGCTTCATGGACAGGGATCCAAACATTCAGTACTTC. This sequence encodes CASSFMDRDPNIQYF.

The chain carries TRBV7-9 and TRBJ1-3; D is undetermined. Trimming took 5 bases from V and 0 from J, leaving 5 bases between them. The CDR3 consists of 13 residues. The germline CDR1 and CDR2 sequences are SEHNR and FQNEAQ (reference sequence). CDR3 region: CASSRVSGNTIYF. In nucleotides, the CDR3 is TGTGCCAGCAGCCGGGTCTCTGGAAACACCATATATTTT.

This clone was picked up a small number of times. This chain joins TRBV6-5 and TRBJ2-7; 9 nucleotides match TRBD1. Unmatched junction bases numbered 10, after V lost 4 bases and J lost 3 bases. This CDR3 has 16 amino acids. Per germline, CDR1 MNHEY and CDR2 SVGAGI. CDR3 sequence (DNA): TGTGCCAGCAGTTTTCTACCGGGACAGGGTATCTACGAGCAGTACTTC. Residues: CASSFLPGQGIYEQYF.

This chain joins TRBV9 and TRBJ2-3; no definite D call. This CDR3 spans 15 amino acids. Germline V gene data show CDR1 as SGDLS and CDR2 as YYNGEE. The germline V and J ends were trimmed by 0 bases and 2 bases, with 10 bases remaining between them. The CDR3 bases are TGTGCCAGCAGCGTAGGTGGCAGTTCCACAGATACGCAGTATTTT. Translating gives CASSVGGSSTDTQYF.

This sequence joins TRBV7-2 and TRBJ2-3, with D possibly matching TRBD2 (6 bases). Trimming shortened V by 5 bases and J by 10 bases, and 16 bases separated the two germline ends. Germline V gene lookup returns CDR1 SGHTA and CDR2 FQGNSA. The CDR3 is made up of 13 amino acids. CDR3 sequence (DNA): TGTGCCAGCAGCCCCGGGACTCAGTTTGCGCAGTATTTT. Protein: CASSPGTQFAQYF.

This rearrangement joins TRBV7-9 to TRBJ2-7; 10 positions match TRBD2. The junction had 0 bases not matched to a gene; V was cut back by 2 bases and J by 2 bases. The CDR3 runs to 14 residues. Germline V gene lookup returns CDR1 SEHNR and CDR2 FQNEAQ (reference sequence). In DNA form, the CDR3 reads TGTGCCAGCAGCTTAACTAGCGGGGCCTACGAGCAGTACTTC. This translates into CASSLTSGAYEQYF. The variable domain in full, with the rest retrieved from reference TRBV7-9 and TRBJ2-7, is DTGVSQNPRHKITKRGQNVTFRCDPISEHNRLYWYRQTLGQGPEFLTYFQNEAQLEKSRLLSDRFSAERPKGSFSTLEIQRTEQGDSAMYLCASSLTSGAYEQYFGPGTRLTVT.

This clone has only a few counts. The rearrangement joins TRBV11-2 to TRBJ1-1; D perhaps matches TRBD1 (6 bases). This CDR3 is 15 amino acids long. Germline-derived CDR1 and CDR2 are SGHAT and FQNNGV. The ends were cut back, 5 bases at V and 1 base at J, with 14 bases in the middle. CDR3 in DNA: TGTGCCAGCAGCGTTGGGACAACCTGGAACACTGAAGCTTTCTTT. Protein sequence: CASSVGTTWNTEAFF.

A note on this clone: Different DNA sequences within this sample yield the same CDR3. V and J are TRBV9 and TRBJ2-7, with a tentative D call TRBD1 (8 bases). The V gene's germline CDR1 is SGDLS and CDR2 YYNGEE. The CDR3 spans 18 residues. V lost 3 bases to trimming and J lost 6 bases, with 28 bases between them. This chain's CDR3 is CASSARGGGAGGASEQYF. CDR3 in DNA: TGTGCCAGCAGCGCGAGGGGGGGAGGGGCAGGGGGCGCTTCCGAGCAGTACTTC.

The chain combines TRBV7-3 with TRBJ2-1, with 10 bases aligning to TRBD2. From germline, CDR1 is SGHTA and CDR2 FQGTGA. Trimming at V came to 5 bases and at J to 11 bases, leaving 9 bases not matched to a gene. CDR3 length: 14 amino acids. CDR3 protein: CASSPTSGGAQQFF. The CDR3 DNA sequence: TGTGCCAGCAGCCCGACGAGCGGGGGGGCCCAGCAGTTCTTC.

This clone appeared a few times. At one end the junction does not follow the germline gene, possibly because of a read error. The CDR3 sequence is CSSSLDRGISSGNTIYF. CDR3 sequence (DNA): TGTTCCAGCAGCTTGGACAGGGGGATAAGCTCTGGAAACACCATATATTTT. The gene calls are TRBV7-9 and TRBJ1-3, with TRBD1 matching 10 bases. Germline V gives CDR1 SEHNR, CDR2 FQNEAQ (reference sequence). The CDR3 has 17 amino acids.

The rearrangement uses TRBV5-1 and TRBJ1-1; tentatively, D is TRBD1 (5 bases). Deletions cut 4 bases from V and 0 bases from J, with 10 bases between. CDR1 SGHRS and CDR2 YFSETQ come from the germline V gene. This CDR3 is 14 amino acids long. In nucleotides, the CDR3 is TGCGCCAGCAGCCTTCGGGGGGTGAACACTGAAGCTTTCTTT. Its protein product is CASSLRGVNTEAFF.

The chain couples TRBV9 to TRBJ1-6, with 7 bases aligning to TRBD1. J lost 10 bases, V lost 4 bases, and 8 bases had no gene match. There are 14 residues in the CDR3. Germline-derived CDR1 and CDR2 are SGDLS and YYNGEE. The CDR3 here is CASSSTGVQSPLHF. CDR3 DNA: TGTGCCAGCAGCTCTACAGGGGTACAATCACCCCTCCACTTT. Full variable domain (outside the CDR3, taken from reference TRBV9 and TRBJ1-6): DSGVTQTPKHLITATGQRVTLRCSPRSGDLSVYWYQQSLDQGLQFLIQYYNGEERAKGNILERFSAQQFPDLHSELNLSSLELGDSALYFCASSSTGVQSPLHFGNGTRLTVT.

The V call is TRBV18, the J call TRBJ2-1; a possible D gene is TRBD1 (5 bases). The CDR3 is 14 residues long. In germline, CDR1 is KGHSH, CDR2 LQKENI. V dropped 3 bases and J dropped 8 bases, with 14 bases sitting between them. The CDR3 bases are TGTGCCAGCTCACCTCAGGGCGTTGTGGATGAGCAGTTCTTC. It encodes CASSPQGVVDEQFF.

This clone was picked up a small number of times. The J gene is TRBJ1-1, the V gene TRBV6-5; D remains ambiguous. CDR1 is MNHEY and CDR2 is SVGAGI in the germline V gene. V was pared by 6 bases and J by 11 bases, with 16 bases between. CDR3 length equals 12 residues. CDR3 DNA sequence: TGTGCCAGCAGCCCGCGCCCGATGGAGGCTTTCTTT. Residues: CASSPRPMEAFF.

The chain uses TRBV6-5 and TRBJ2-2, with 9 bases aligning to TRBD1. The CDR3 is made up of 14 amino acids. The trim removed 9 bases at V and 7 bases at J, leaving 9 bases unmatched. Germline loops: CDR1 MNHEY, CDR2 SVGAGI. CDR3 protein: CASKSRGQGGELFF. The CDR3 DNA reads TGTGCCAGTAAATCTAGGGGACAGGGCGGGGAGCTGTTTTTT.

This clone was seen a few times. The chain has TRBV19 and TRBJ2-7; 12 bases agree with TRBD1. Germline values: CDR1 LNHDA, CDR2 SQIVND (reference sequence). V lost 4 bases to trimming and J lost 4 bases; unmatched junction nucleotides: 8. The CDR3 length is 16 residues. The CDR3 DNA reads TGTGCCAGTAGTAACCTACCGGGACAGGGGGCATACGAGCAGTACTTC. This codes for CASSNLPGQGAYEQYF. Looking up the rest from reference TRBV19 and TRBJ2-7 gives the full variable domain: DGGITQSPKYLFRKEGQNVTLSCEQNLNHDAMYWYRQDPGQGLRLIYYSQIVNDFQKGDIAEGYSVSREKKESFPLTVTSAQKNPTAFYLCASSNLPGQGAYEQYFGPGTRLTVT.

The chain joins TRBV2 to TRBJ1-2; 8 nucleotides line up with TRBD1. The length of the CDR3 is 14 residues. The trim removed 6 bases at V and 6 bases at J, leaving 9 bases unmatched. Germline lookup yields CDR1 SNHLY and CDR2 FYNNEI. The chain's CDR3 is CASSLLGQGDGYTF. The CDR3 nucleotides are TGTGCCAGCAGCCTCCTAGGACAGGGAGATGGCTACACCTTC.

This clone was detected only once. The chain combines TRBV5-4 with TRBJ2-1; 12 nucleotides agree with TRBD2. The V segment lost 5 bases and the J segment 3 bases; nucleotides outside the gene matches: 6. Germline V CDR1 and CDR2: SGHNT, YYREEE (reference sequence). The CDR3 length is 16 residues. The CDR3 reads CASSRLAGADYNEQFF. CDR3 coding DNA: TGTGCCAGCAGTCGACTAGCGGGGGCCGACTACAATGAGCAGTTCTTC.

The CDR3 spells CASSIRRYNEQFF. The DNA of the CDR3 is TGTGCCAGTAGTATTCGGAGATACAATGAGCAGTTCTTC. The chain joins TRBV19 to TRBJ2-1; D is uncertain. This CDR3 contains 13 residues. Germline V CDR1 and CDR2: LNHDA, SQIVND (reference sequence). Trimming pared 3 bases from V and 4 bases from J, leaving 7 bases between.

The genes are TRBV6-1 and TRBJ1-5; 7 bases align to TRBD1. Germline V gene data show CDR1 as MNHNS and CDR2 as SASEGT. Losses at the gene ends were 7 bases for V and 5 bases for J; bases not matched to a gene: 5. This CDR3 has 13 amino acids. The CDR3 nucleotides are TGTGCCAGCACTCCCCAGGGGGATCAGCCCCAGCATTTT. It encodes CASTPQGDQPQHF.